These 24 T cell receptor beta chains came from one sample sequenced in a study of response to subunit inactivated influenza vaccine. TCRdb ran MiXCR on the RT-PCR reads and lists one entry per CDR3 protein. The sample includes about 620,000 distinct CDR3 sequences, around 10% of them seen just once. These data were likewise used in another study, on T cells expressing NK-cell markers. Per that paper: Template switching by 5'RACE with UMIs generated the TCR beta cDNA.

The sequences come from PBMCs from blood, collected on the day of vaccination. The receptors were gathered from a man aged 45-65 years who received an inactivated influenza vaccine.

The CDR3 spells CATSDFSSGQGGWTGELFF. The CDR3 bases are TGTGCCACCAGTGATTTTTCGAGTGGACAGGGAGGGTGGACCGGGGAGCTGTTTTTT. This rearrangement joins TRBV24-1 to TRBJ2-2; a weak D match, TRBD1 (8 bases). Deletions cut 1 base from V and 5 bases from J, with 22 bases between. CDR3 length: 19 amino acids. Germline V gives CDR1 KGHDR, CDR2 SFDVKD.

This clonotype turned up a few times. The chain couples TRBV5-1 to TRBJ1-1; 8 bases line up with TRBD1. V was pared by 4 bases and J by 5 bases, with 7 bases of the junction left unmatched. Germline loops: CDR1 SGHRS, CDR2 YFSETQ. The CDR3 runs 14 residues. The CDR3 DNA reads as TGCGCCAGCAGCACCGGACAGGGAACGACTGAAGCTTTCTTT. Translating it yields CASSTGQGTTEAFF.

V gene TRBV6-2 or TRBV6-3 combines with J gene TRBJ2-5; the D gene is possibly TRBD2 (6 bases). V lost 7 bases, J lost 4 bases, and 22 bases lay in between. The CDR3 spans 16 residues. Germline V gene sequence: CDR1 MNHEY, CDR2 SVGEGT. CDR3 in amino acids: CASTKAQTEGGETQYF. The DNA of the CDR3 is TGTGCCAGCACCAAAGCCCAGACTGAGGGAGGAGAGACCCAGTACTTC.

The table lists this clonotype with a few counts. The chain has TRBV6-2 or TRBV6-3 and TRBJ1-5; D might be TRBD1 (6 bases). The CDR3 extends over 13 amino acids. Germline V CDR1 and CDR2: MNHEY, SVGEGT. The V and J ends lost 4 bases and 7 bases respectively, with 11 bases between them. CDR3 sequence: CASSWGARQPQHF. As DNA, the CDR3 is TGTGCCAGCAGTTGGGGGGCTCGGCAGCCCCAGCATTTT.

This clonotype was seen repeatedly, ten times or more. This chain connects TRBV5-5 to TRBJ2-4; D assignment may be TRBD1 or TRBD2 (5 bases each). The CDR3 runs 16 residues. Looked up from germline, CDR1 is SGHKS and CDR2 is YYEKEE (reference sequence). V was cut by 3 bases and J by 0 bases, with 13 bases left in between. CDR3 in DNA: TGTGCCAGCAGCTCGGGACGGATACTAGCCAAAAACATTCAGTACTTC. As protein: CASSSGRILAKNIQYF.

This clonotype has just a few counts. This rearrangement joins TRBV3-1 to TRBJ2-7; D gene ambiguous. This CDR3 region has 15 residues. V was pared by 0 bases and J by 1 base, with 10 bases between. CDR1 LGHDT and CDR2 YNNKEL come from the germline V gene (reference sequence). The CDR3 nucleotides are TGTGCCAGCAGCCAAGATTTTGGAACGTCCTACGAGCAGTACTTC. This translates into CASSQDFGTSYEQYF.

The J gene is TRBJ1-2, the V gene TRBV12-3 or TRBV12-4, with a possible D match to TRBD1 (6 bases). Trimming stripped 7 bases from V and 7 bases from J, with 13 bases between. The CDR3 runs to 12 residues. The CDR3 is CASNIGGFGYTF. The CDR3 nucleotides are TGTGCCAGCAATATAGGGGGGTTTGGCTACACCTTC.

This clonotype has just a few counts. The CDR3 region has the DNA TGCGCCAGCAGTGATTGGGAACCGCGTGAGCAGTTCTTC. It specifies CASSDWEPREQFF. This chain uses TRBV5-1 with TRBJ2-1, with D unclear. The length of the CDR3 is 13 residues. Trimming cost V 5 bases and J 9 bases, with 15 bases left between them. Germline V CDR1 and CDR2: SGHRS, YFSETQ.

This clonotype was found a few times. This chain links TRBV20-1 with TRBJ2-5; possibly TRBD2 for D (6 bases). Trimming removed 5 bases from V and 2 bases from J, with 12 bases in between. This CDR3 region has 13 residues. Germline-derived CDR1 and CDR2 are DFQATT and SNEGSKA (reference sequence). DNA of the CDR3: TGCAGTGCTCTCGTTGGGGGGCAAGAGACCCAGTACTTC. It is translated as CSALVGGQETQYF.

The chain carries TRBV13 and TRBJ1-3; D is ambiguous. Germline-derived CDR1 and CDR2 are PRHDT and FYEKMQ (reference sequence). The CDR3 is 16 residues long. V shed 1 base and J shed 4 bases, with 14 bases lying between them. This CDR3 is CASSLDPGGLGNTIYF. The CDR3 DNA reads as TGTGCCAGCAGCTTAGACCCCGGAGGGCTCGGAAACACCATATATTTT.

This clonotype was counted at least ten times. The chain joins TRBV7-8 to TRBJ2-3; D not certain. This CDR3 is 14 amino acids long. Trimming left V 1 base short and J 0 bases short, with 5 bases between. CDR1 is SGHVS and CDR2 is FQNEAQ in the germline V gene. The CDR3, as DNA: TGTGCCAGCAGCTTAGGTTGGAGCACAGATACGCAGTATTTT. Translated: CASSLGWSTDTQYF. The entire variable domain, with the rest obtained from reference TRBV7-8 and TRBJ2-3, is as follows: GAGVSQSPRYKVAKRGQDVALRCDPISGHVSLFWYQQALGQGPEFLTYFQNEAQLDKSGLPSDRFFAERPEGSVSTLKIQRTQQEDSAVYLCASSLGWSTDTQYFGPGTRLTVL.

The chain is built from TRBV20-1 and TRBJ2-7; no firm D call. V lost 5 bases to trimming and J lost 0 bases, with 11 bases between them. The CDR3 loop spans 13 amino acids. Germline V lookup: CDR1 DFQATT, CDR2 SNEGSKA (reference sequence). This chain's CDR3 is CSAPTPASYEQYF. CDR3 bases: TGCAGTGCTCCGACTCCCGCCTCCTACGAGCAGTACTTC.

This clonotype was detected only a few times. The chain recombines TRBV7-8 with TRBJ1-1; 7 bases are shared with TRBD1. The germline V gene encodes CDR1 SGHVS and CDR2 FQNEAQ. This CDR3 is built from 17 residues. V lost 1 base, J lost 0 bases, and 8 bases stayed unmatched. CDR3 bases: TGTGCCAGCAGCTTAGGTCGAGGGGGCGGGATGAACACTGAAGCTTTCTTT. It encodes CASSLGRGGGMNTEAFF.

The chain has TRBV27 and TRBJ1-5, with 7 bases matching TRBD1. Per the germline V gene, CDR1 is MNHEY and CDR2 is SMNVEV (reference sequence). The CDR3 totals 14 residues. Trimming removed 4 bases from V and 5 bases from J; junction bases left unmatched: 5. This CDR3 is CASSSQGMHQPQHF. The DNA for the CDR3 is TGTGCCAGCAGTTCACAGGGGATGCATCAGCCCCAGCATTTT.

This clonotype was observed a handful of times. V gene TRBV2 combines with J gene TRBJ2-7; 8 nucleotides align to TRBD1. The CDR3 runs to 12 residues. V lost 4 bases to trimming and J lost 6 bases; unmatched junction nucleotides: 2. Looked up from germline, CDR1 is SNHLY and CDR2 is FYNNEI. The CDR3 bases are TGTGCCAGCAGTGCGACAGGGGTCGAGCAGTACTTC. Its protein is CASSATGVEQYF.

This clonotype appeared a few times. The V and J genes are TRBV20-1 and TRBJ2-3; no reliable D call. CDR3 length: 13 residues. CDR1 DFQATT and CDR2 SNEGSKA come from the germline V gene (reference sequence). Trimming took 0 bases from V and 4 from J, leaving 8 bases between them. The chain's CDR3 is CSARDIEADTQYF. The CDR3 DNA is TGCAGTGCTAGAGATATAGAAGCAGATACGCAGTATTTT.

V and J are TRBV3-1 and TRBJ2-7; TRBD2 agrees at 9 bases. V lost 3 bases, J lost 6 bases, and 6 bases stayed unmatched. Germline CDR1 and CDR2: LGHDT and YNNKEL (reference sequence). The CDR3 is 14 amino acids. CDR3 DNA: TGTGCCAGCAGCCAGGGACTAGCCGACTCCGAGCAGTACTTC. It translates to CASSQGLADSEQYF.

This clonotype was observed a handful of times. The V call is TRBV18, the J call TRBJ2-1, with TRBD2 matching 13 bases. CDR1 is KGHSH and CDR2 is LQKENI in the germline V gene. V was clipped by 5 bases and J by 0 bases; unmatched bases: 16. CDR3 length: 21 amino acids. This CDR3 is CASSENLGLAGVKSSYNEQFF. DNA of the CDR3: TGTGCCAGCTCAGAAAATCTCGGACTAGCGGGAGTTAAGAGCTCCTACAATGAGCAGTTCTTC.

V usage is TRBV19 and J usage is TRBJ2-7; TRBD1 or TRBD2 may be the D gene (5 bases each). The CDR3 is 13 amino acids. CDR1 is LNHDA and CDR2 is SQIVND in the germline V gene (reference sequence). Trimming pared 5 bases from V and 4 bases from J, leaving 12 bases between. The CDR3 region is CASSPGSWYEQYF. The CDR3 bases are TGTGCCAGTAGTCCAGGGAGTTGGTACGAGCAGTACTTC.

This clonotype was picked up a small number of times. The chain joins TRBV5-1 to TRBJ2-1; the match to TRBD1 covers 7 bases. This CDR3 contains 15 residues. V shed 1 base and J 10 bases; nucleotides not matched to a gene: 11. The germline gives CDR1 SGHRS, CDR2 YFSETQ. CDR3 sequence reads: CASSLRQGPRGEQFF. The CDR3 bases are TGCGCCAGCAGCTTGAGACAGGGTCCTAGGGGGGAGCAGTTCTTC.

This clonotype was counted only a few times. This chain uses TRBV6-6 with TRBJ2-3; TRBD1 or TRBD2 may be the D gene (5 bases each). V was pared by 4 bases and J by 1 base, with 6 bases between. The germline V gene has CDR1 MNHNY and CDR2 SVGAGI (reference sequence). This CDR3 is built from 13 residues. CDR3 in DNA: TGTGCCAGCAGTTGGGACGGCACAGATACGCAGTATTTT. Encoded protein: CASSWDGTDTQYF.

This clonotype appeared a few times. The rearrangement links TRBV28 to TRBJ2-7; 10 bases agree with TRBD1. Germline-derived CDR1 and CDR2 are MDHEN and SYDVKM. The CDR3 length is 15 residues. V lost 5 bases to trimming and J lost 5 bases; unmatched junction nucleotides: 9. As DNA, the CDR3 is TGTGCCAGCAGTCCCGAGGGACAGGGGTGGAACGAGCAGTACTTC. Protein product: CASSPEGQGWNEQYF.

This clonotype was picked up a small number of times. This chain joins TRBV7-9 and TRBJ1-1; D is ambiguous. In germline, CDR1 is SEHNR, CDR2 FQNEAQ (reference sequence). CDR3 length: 16 amino acids. With 0 bases removed from V and 1 base from J, the gap between germline ends came to 12 bases. CDR3 in DNA: TGTGCCAGCAGCTTAGCCCTAGACCGTAAGAACACTGAAGCTTTCTTT. Translation gives CASSLALDRKNTEAFF.

The genes are TRBV15 and TRBJ2-3; D is possibly TRBD2 (6 bases). Deletions cut 0 bases from V and 0 bases from J, with 13 bases between. In germline, CDR1 is LNHNV, CDR2 YYDKDF (reference sequence). This CDR3 is 17 amino acids long. The CDR3 reads CATSREVGRGSTDTQYF. The CDR3 DNA reads as TGTGCCACCAGCAGAGAGGTGGGGCGGGGAAGCACAGATACGCAGTATTTT.